This T cell receptor (beta chain) emerged from a study of blood T cells in healthy people across ages. Study conclusions and caveats: Long-lived donors had more naive CD4+ cells and higher diversity than aged donors. Underestimates were what the diversity estimates from one million T cells were considered to be.

With regard to this clonotype: Its matching antigen is unknown.

Each donor gave around 9.3 milliliters of peripheral blood. The authors isolated at least 7 million PBMCs per sample. The CDR3 is 13 amino acids. Germline V gives CDR1 DFQATT, CDR2 SNEGSKA (reference sequence). The V gene lost 5 bases and the J gene lost 2 bases, with 13 bases spanning the gap. Then a second PCR, running roughly 7 to 11 cycles, was carried out with a sample-barcoded 5' primer and a J-beta primer mix. TCRdb re-analysed the 5' RACE reads in MiXCR, keeping a single row per CDR3 protein. The table records 650,000 to 900,000 distinct CDR3 sequences, about 62% of them present only once. Sequencing was performed on blood. The J gene is TRBJ2-7, the V gene TRBV20-1, with D uncertain. The sequence was collected from a man aged 25-45 years in good health. In DNA, the CDR3 is TGCAGTGCTGATGTCTCTCGCGCCTACGAGCAGTACTTC. This sequence encodes CSADVSRAYEQYF.